This T cell receptor beta chain was documented in a study of radiotherapy plus CTLA-4 blockade in lung cancer. Unmatched junction bases numbered 10, after V lost 7 bases and J lost 5 bases. Germline V gene sequence: CDR1 LNHDA, CDR2 SQIVND (reference sequence). The CDR3 covers 15 residues. Sequencing was performed with immunoSEQ multiplex PCR; in TCRdb, only in-frame clones are kept and a portion is missing. The sample carries roughly 90,000 clones, roughly 85% recorded once. This clone was detected a few times. The rearrangement joins TRBV19 to TRBJ1-4; 7 bases map to TRBD1. The receptor was derived from a human donor with non-small cell lung cancer that progressed on radiotherapy plus ipilimumab. The sequencing here drew on peripheral blood, taken from a patient treated with radiotherapy plus ipilimumab. The CDR3 nucleotides read TGTGCCAGTACCACCAACAGGGGATCAAATGAAAAACTGTTTTTT. This sequence encodes CASTTNRGSNEKLFF.